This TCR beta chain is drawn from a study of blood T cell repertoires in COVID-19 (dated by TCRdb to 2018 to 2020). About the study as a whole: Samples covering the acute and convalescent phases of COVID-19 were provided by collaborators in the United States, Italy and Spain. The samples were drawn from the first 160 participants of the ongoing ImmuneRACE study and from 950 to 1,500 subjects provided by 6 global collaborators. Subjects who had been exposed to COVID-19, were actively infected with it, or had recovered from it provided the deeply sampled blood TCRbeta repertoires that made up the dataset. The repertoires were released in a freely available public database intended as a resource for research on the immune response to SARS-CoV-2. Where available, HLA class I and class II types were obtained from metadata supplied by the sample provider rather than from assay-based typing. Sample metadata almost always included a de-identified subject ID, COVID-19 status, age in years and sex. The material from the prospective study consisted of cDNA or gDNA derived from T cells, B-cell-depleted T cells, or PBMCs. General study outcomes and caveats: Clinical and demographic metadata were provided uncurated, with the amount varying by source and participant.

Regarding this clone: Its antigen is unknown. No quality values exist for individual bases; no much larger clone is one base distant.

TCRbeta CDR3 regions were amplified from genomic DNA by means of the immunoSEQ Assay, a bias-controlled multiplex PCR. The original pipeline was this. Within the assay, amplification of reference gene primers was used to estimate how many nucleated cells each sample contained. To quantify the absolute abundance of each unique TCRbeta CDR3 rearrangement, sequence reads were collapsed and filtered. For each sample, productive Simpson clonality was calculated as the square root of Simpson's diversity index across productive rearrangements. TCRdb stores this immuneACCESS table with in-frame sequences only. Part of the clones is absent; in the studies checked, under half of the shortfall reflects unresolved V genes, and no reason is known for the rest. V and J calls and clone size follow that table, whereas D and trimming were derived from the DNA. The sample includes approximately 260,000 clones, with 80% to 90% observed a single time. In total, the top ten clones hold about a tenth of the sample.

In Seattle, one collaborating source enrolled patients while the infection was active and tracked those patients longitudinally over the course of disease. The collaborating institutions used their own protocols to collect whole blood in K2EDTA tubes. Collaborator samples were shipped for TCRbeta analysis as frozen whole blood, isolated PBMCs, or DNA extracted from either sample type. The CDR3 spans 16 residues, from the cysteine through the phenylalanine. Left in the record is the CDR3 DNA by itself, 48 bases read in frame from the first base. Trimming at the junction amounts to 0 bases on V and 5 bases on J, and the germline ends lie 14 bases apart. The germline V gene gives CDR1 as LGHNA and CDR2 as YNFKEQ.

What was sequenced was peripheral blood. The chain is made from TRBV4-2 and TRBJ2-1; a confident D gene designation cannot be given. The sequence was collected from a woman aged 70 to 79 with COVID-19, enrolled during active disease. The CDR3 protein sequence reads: CASSQDFSSAHNEQFF. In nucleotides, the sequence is TGTGCCAGCAGCCAAGATTTTTCCAGCGCTCACAATGAGCAGTTCTTC.